A single sample is the source of the 9 T cell receptor beta chains below, sequenced in a study of PD-L1 blockade in urothelial cancer. TCRdb keeps only in-frame clones here, not all; method: immunoSEQ multiplex PCR. The sample lists tens of thousands of clones; about 89% were seen once. Time point here: peripheral blood 6 weeks after treatment start. Sequencing was performed on PBMCs, taken around atezolizumab (anti-PD-L1) treatment. These receptors were collected from a man between 70 and 80 years old with urothelial cancer.

The CDR3 nucleotides are TGTGCCAGCAGCGTAGTTGCTCAGTTCAATGAGCAGTTCTTC. It yields the protein CASSVVAQFNEQFF. The chain uses TRBV9 and TRBJ2-1, with D unresolved. The CDR3 covers 14 residues. Trimming stripped 0 bases from V and 6 bases from J, with 10 bases between. Germline assignment: CDR1 SGDLS and CDR2 YYNGEE.

The J gene is TRBJ2-1, the V gene TRBV9; 11 positions agree with TRBD2. Germline assignment: CDR1 SGDLS and CDR2 YYNGEE. J lost 6 bases, V lost 2 bases, and 4 bases had no gene match. This CDR3 comprises 15 residues. In DNA, the CDR3 is TGTGCCAGCAGCGTTACTAGCGGGAGTCCCAATGAGCAGTTCTTC. Translation gives CASSVTSGSPNEQFF.

The V gene is TRBV29-1, the J gene TRBJ2-2, with 10 bases that match TRBD2. The V gene's germline CDR1 is SQVTM and CDR2 ANQGSEA. V dropped 7 bases and J dropped 7; count of bases not matched to a gene: 6. The CDR3 is 13 amino acids. The CDR3 sequence is CSGSSGSGGELFF. The CDR3 DNA sequence: TGCAGCGGGTCTAGCGGGAGCGGCGGGGAGCTGTTTTTT.

The J gene is TRBJ2-7, the V gene TRBV28, with a tentative D call TRBD1 (6 bases). From germline, CDR1 is MDHEN and CDR2 SYDVKM. This CDR3 is 14 amino acids long. Trimming pared 4 bases from V and 1 base from J, leaving 11 bases between. The CDR3 reads CASSSGTPSYEQYF. The CDR3 nucleotides are TGTGCCAGCAGTTCCGGGACACCGTCCTACGAGCAGTACTTC.

V usage is TRBV11-2 and J usage is TRBJ2-1; 10 bases agree with TRBD2. Germline CDR1 and CDR2: SGHAT and FQNNGV. This CDR3 contains 16 residues. V was pared by 5 bases and J by 6 bases, with 10 bases of the junction left unmatched. CDR3 loop: CASSPDLTSGANEQFF. The CDR3 region has the DNA TGTGCCAGCAGCCCAGATCTTACTAGCGGGGCCAATGAGCAGTTCTTC.

CDR3 nucleotide sequence: TGTGCCAGCAGTTACTCGAATAGGAACACCGGGGAGCTGTTTTTT. This encodes CASSYSNRNTGELFF. This chain uses TRBV6-5 with TRBJ2-2; D is uncertain. V lost 0 bases and J 1 base, leaving 6 bases between the germline ends. Germline V lookup: CDR1 MNHEY, CDR2 SVGAGI. The CDR3 runs 15 residues.

The rearrangement links TRBV6-6 to TRBJ2-1, with D tentatively TRBD2 (6 bases). The CDR3 extends over 11 amino acids. The V end was cut by 10 bases, the J end by 5 bases, with 9 bases between. Looked up from germline, CDR1 is MNHNY and CDR2 is SVGAGI (reference sequence). CDR3 sequence (DNA): TGTGCCACCGGGACTCACAATGAGCAGTTCTTC. Translation: CATGTHNEQFF.

This clone appeared a single time. The chain employs TRBV7-8 and TRBJ2-1; 8 positions agree with TRBD1. V lost 1 base, J lost 4 bases, and 3 bases stayed unmatched. Germline values: CDR1 SGHVS, CDR2 FQNEAQ. This CDR3 contains 15 residues. CDR3 loop: CASSLERTGYNEQFF. The DNA of the CDR3 is TGTGCCAGCAGCTTAGAAAGGACAGGGTACAATGAGCAGTTCTTC. Variable domain in full (rest from reference TRBV7-8 and TRBJ2-1): GAGVSQSPRYKVAKRGQDVALRCDPISGHVSLFWYQQALGQGPEFLTYFQNEAQLDKSGLPSDRFFAERPEGSVSTLKIQRTQQEDSAVYLCASSLERTGYNEQFFGPGTRLTVL.

This clone was seen just once. J is TRBJ1-4 and V is TRBV9; 7 bases agree with TRBD1. The length of the CDR3 is 16 residues. CDR1 and CDR2 from the germline V gene are SGDLS and YYNGEE. Trimming took 2 bases from V and 4 from J; bases not matched to a gene: 8. CDR3 region: CASSVTGTAYNEKLFF. The CDR3, as DNA: TGTGCCAGCAGCGTTACCGGGACAGCGTATAATGAAAAACTGTTTTTT.